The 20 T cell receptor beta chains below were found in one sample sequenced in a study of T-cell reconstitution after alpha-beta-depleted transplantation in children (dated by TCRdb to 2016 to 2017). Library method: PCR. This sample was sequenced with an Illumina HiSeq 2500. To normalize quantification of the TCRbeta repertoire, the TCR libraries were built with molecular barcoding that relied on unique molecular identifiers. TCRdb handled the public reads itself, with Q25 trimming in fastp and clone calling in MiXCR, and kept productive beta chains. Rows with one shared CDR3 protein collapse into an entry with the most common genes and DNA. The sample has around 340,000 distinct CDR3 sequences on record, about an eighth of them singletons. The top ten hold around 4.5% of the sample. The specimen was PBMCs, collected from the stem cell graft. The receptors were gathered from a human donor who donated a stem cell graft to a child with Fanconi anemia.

The CDR3 region is CSASNKGGEGYTF. The CDR3 coding sequence is TGCAGTGCTAGTAATAAAGGGGGCGAAGGCTACACCTTC. V and J are TRBV20-1 and TRBJ1-2, with 7 nucleotides matching TRBD1. After removal of 3 bases from V and 8 bases from J, the junction contained 9 bases not matched to a gene. Per the germline V gene, CDR1 is DFQATT and CDR2 is SNEGSKA (reference sequence). CDR3 size: 13 residues.

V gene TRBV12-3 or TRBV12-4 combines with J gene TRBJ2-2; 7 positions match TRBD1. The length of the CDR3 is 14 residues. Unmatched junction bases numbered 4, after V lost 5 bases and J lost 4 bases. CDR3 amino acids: CASSRDRFTGELFF. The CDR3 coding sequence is TGTGCCAGCAGTCGGGACAGATTCACCGGGGAGCTGTTTTTT.

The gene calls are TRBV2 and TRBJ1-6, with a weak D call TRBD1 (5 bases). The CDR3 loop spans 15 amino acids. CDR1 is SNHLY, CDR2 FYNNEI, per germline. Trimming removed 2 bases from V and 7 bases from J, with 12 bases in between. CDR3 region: CASSEWTLGNSPLHF. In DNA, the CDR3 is TGTGCCAGCAGTGAATGGACACTAGGGAATTCACCCCTCCACTTT.

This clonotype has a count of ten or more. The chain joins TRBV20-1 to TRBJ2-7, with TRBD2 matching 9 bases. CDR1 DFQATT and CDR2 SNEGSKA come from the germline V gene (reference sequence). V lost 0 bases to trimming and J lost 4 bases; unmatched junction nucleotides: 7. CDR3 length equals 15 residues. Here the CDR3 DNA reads TGCAGTGCTAGAGATTATAGCGGGGGAGAGTACGAGCAGTACGTC. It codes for CSARDYSGGEYEQYV.

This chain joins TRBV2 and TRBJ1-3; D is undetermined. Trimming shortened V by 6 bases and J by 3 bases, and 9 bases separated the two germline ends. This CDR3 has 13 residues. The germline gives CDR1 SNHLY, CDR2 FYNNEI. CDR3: CASRGSFGNTIYF. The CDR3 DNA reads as TGTGCCAGCAGGGGGTCCTTTGGAAACACCATATATTTT.

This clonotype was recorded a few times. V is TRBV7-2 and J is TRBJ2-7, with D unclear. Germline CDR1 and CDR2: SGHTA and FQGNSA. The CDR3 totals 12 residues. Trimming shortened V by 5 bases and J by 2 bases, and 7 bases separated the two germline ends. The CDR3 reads CASSNQAYEQYF. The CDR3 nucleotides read TGTGCCAGCAGCAACCAGGCCTACGAGCAGTACTTC. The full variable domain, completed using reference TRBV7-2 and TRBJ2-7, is GAGVSQSPSNKVTEKGKDVELRCDPISGHTALYWYRQSLGQGLEFLIYFQGNSAPDKSGLPSDRFSAERTGGSVSTLTIQRTQQEDSAVYLCASSNQAYEQYFGPGTRLTVT.

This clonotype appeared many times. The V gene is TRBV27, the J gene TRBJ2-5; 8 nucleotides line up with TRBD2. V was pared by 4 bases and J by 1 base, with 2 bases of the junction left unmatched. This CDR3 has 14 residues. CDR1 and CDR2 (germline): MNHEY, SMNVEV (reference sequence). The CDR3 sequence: CASSYAGGQETQYF. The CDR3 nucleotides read TGTGCCAGCAGTTATGCGGGGGGCCAAGAGACCCAGTACTTC.

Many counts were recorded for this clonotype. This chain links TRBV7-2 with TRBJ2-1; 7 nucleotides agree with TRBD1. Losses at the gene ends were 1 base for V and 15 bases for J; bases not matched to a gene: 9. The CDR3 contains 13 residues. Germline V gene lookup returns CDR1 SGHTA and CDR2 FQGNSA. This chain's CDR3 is CASSLVQGFTRFF. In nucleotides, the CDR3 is TGTGCCAGCAGCTTAGTACAGGGGTTCACGCGGTTCTTC.

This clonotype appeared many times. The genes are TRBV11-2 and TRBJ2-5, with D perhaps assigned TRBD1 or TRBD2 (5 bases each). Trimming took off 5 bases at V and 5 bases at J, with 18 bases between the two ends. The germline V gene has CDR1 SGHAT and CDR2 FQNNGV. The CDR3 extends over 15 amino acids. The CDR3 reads CASSEGVGTFETQYF. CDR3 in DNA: TGTGCCAGCAGCGAGGGAGTCGGGACCTTCGAGACCCAGTACTTC.

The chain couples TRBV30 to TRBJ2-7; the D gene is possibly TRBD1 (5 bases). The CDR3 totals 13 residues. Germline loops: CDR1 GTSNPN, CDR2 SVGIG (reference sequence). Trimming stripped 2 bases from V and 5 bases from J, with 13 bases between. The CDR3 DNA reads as TGTGCCTGGAGTCAAGTCAGGGCCGACGAGCAGTACTTC. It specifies CAWSQVRADEQYF. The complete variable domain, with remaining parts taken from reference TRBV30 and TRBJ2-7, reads SQTIHQWPATLVQPVGSPLSLECTVEGTSNPNLYWYRQAAGRGLQLLFYSVGIGQISSEVPQNLSASRPQDRQFILSSKKLLLSDSGFYLCAWSQVRADEQYFGPGTRLTVT.

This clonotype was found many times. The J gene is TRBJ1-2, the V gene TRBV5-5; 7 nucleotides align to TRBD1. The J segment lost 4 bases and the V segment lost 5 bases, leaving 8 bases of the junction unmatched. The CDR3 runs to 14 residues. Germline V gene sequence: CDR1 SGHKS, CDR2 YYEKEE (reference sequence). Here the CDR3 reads CASSSTGQVYGYTF. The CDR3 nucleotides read TGTGCCAGCAGTTCTACAGGACAGGTCTATGGCTACACCTTC.

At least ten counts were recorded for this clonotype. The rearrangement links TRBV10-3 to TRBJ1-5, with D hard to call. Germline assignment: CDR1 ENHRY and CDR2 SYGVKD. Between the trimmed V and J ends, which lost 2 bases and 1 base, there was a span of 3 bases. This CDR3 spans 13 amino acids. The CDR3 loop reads CAISEDSNQPQHF. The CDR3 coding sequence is TGTGCCATCAGTGAGGACAGCAATCAGCCCCAGCATTTT.

The CDR3 bases are TGCAGCCTCGGACAGGGAATGGATACGCAGTATTTT. Protein product: CSLGQGMDTQYF. The chain has TRBV29-1 and TRBJ2-3; 8 bases fit TRBD1. The CDR3 totals 12 residues. CDR1 is SQVTM and CDR2 is ANQGSEA in the germline V gene. With 8 bases clipped from V and 6 bases from J, the junction kept 7 bases outside the gene matches.

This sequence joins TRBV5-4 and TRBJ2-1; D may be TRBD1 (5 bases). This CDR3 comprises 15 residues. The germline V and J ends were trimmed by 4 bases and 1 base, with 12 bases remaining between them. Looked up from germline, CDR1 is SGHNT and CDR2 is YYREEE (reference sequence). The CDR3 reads CASSGAGPSYNEQFF. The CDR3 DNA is TGTGCCAGCAGCGGCGCAGGGCCGTCCTACAATGAGCAGTTCTTC.

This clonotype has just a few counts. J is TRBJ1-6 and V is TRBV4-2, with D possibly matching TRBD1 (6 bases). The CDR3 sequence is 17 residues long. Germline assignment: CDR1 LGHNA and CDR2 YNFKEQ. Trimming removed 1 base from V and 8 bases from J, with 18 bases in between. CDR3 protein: CASSQVGGGQGDSPLHF. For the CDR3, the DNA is TGTGCCAGCAGCCAAGTTGGGGGGGGACAAGGGGATTCACCCCTCCACTTT.

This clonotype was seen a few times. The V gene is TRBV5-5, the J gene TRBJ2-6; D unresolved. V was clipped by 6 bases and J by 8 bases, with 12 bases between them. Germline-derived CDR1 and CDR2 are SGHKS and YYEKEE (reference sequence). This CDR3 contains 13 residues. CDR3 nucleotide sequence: TGTGCCAGCACCCAGTACACCACCAACGTCCTGACTTTC. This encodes CASTQYTTNVLTF.

The CDR3 DNA sequence: TGCGCCAGCAGCGAGAAGGGAGGCCGGATGAACACTGAAGCTTTCTTT. Its translation is CASSEKGGRMNTEAFF. The rearrangement joins TRBV5-1 to TRBJ1-1; no clear D gene. CDR3 size: 16 residues. With 4 bases removed from V and 0 bases from J, the gap between germline ends came to 16 bases. CDR1 SGHRS and CDR2 YFSETQ come from the germline V gene.

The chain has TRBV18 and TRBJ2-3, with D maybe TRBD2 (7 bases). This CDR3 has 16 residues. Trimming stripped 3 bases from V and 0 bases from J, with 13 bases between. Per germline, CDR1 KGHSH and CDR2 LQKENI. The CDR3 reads CASSPVGGPSTDTQYF. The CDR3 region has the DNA TGTGCCAGCTCACCGGTGGGGGGGCCAAGCACAGATACGCAGTATTTT.

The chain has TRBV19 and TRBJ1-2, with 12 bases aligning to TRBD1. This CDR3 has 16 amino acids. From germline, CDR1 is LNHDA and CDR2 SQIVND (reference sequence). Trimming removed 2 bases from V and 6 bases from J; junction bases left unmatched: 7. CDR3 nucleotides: TGTGCCAGTAGTATAATACTGGGACAGGGGGCAAATGGCTACACCTTC. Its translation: CASSIILGQGANGYTF.

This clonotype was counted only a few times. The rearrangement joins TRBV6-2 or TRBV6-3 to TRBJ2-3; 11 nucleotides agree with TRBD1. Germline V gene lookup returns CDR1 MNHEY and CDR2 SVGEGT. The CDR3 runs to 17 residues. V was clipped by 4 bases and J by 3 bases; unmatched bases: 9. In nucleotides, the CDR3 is TGTGCCAGCAGTTTCTACCGGACAGGGGGCAGGACAGATACGCAGTATTTT. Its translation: CASSFYRTGGRTDTQYF.